This TCR beta chain was recovered during a study of blood T cell repertoires in COVID-19. This CDR3 has 13 residues. Trimming took 4 bases from V and 8 from J; bases not matched to a gene: 8. Germline V lookup: CDR1 SGDLS, CDR2 YYNGEE. Sequencing used immunoSEQ multiplex PCR; TCRdb keeps in-frame clones, though not all of them. Seen here are 220,000 or so clones, around 84% observed once, and the top ten hold 5.5% to 7.5%. This clone was found a few times. This receptor was identified in a woman aged 40 to 55 who had recovered from COVID-19. The source material was PBMCs or T cells enriched from blood (not recorded which). V and J are TRBV9 and TRBJ1-2, with 7 bases fitting TRBD1. For the CDR3, the DNA is TGTGCCAGCAGCTTTACTGACAGGGCGGGCTACACCTTC. Translating it yields CASSFTDRAGYTF.